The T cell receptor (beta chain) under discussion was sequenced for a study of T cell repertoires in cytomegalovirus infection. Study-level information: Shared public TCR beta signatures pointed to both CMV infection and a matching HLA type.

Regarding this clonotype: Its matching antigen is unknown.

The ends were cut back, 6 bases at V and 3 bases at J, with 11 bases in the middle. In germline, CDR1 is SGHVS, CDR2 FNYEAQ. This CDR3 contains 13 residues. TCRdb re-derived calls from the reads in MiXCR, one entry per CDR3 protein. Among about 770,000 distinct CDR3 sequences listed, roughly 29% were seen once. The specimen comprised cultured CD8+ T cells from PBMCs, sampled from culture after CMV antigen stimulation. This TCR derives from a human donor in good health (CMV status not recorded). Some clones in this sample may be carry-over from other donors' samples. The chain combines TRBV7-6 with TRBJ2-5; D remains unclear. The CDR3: CASSLPLKETQYF. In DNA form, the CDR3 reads TGTGCCAGCAGTCTTCCCCTTAAAGAGACCCAGTACTTC. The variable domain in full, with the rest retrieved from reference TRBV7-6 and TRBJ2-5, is GAGVSQSPRYKVTKRGQDVALRCDPISGHVSLYWYRQALGQGPEFLTYFNYEAQQDKSGLPNDRFSAERPEGSISTLTIQRTEQRDSAMYRCASSLPLKETQYFGPGTRLLVL.